Below are 25 T cell receptor beta chains sequenced from a single sample in a study of CXCR3-negative and CXCR3-positive naive CD8 T cells (dated by TCRdb to between 2018 and 2021). Sequencing instrument: NextSeq 550. The Human TCR Profiling Kit (MiLaboratory) was used to prepare UMI-labeled 5' RACE TRB cDNA libraries. TCRdb reprocessed the reads and lists each CDR3 protein sequence as a single entry, with no DNA. This specimen's table enumerates about 130,000 distinct CDR3 sequences. Approximately 0.29% of the sample is taken by the ten largest. Material: naive CXCR3- CD8+ T cells from blood. The sample's cell subset or site label, in plain terms: CD45RO-CCR7+CD27+CD95- naive CD8+ T cells lacking CXCR3 (TNR3-). The receptors were gathered from a human donor in good health. Some clones in this sample may be carry-over from other donors' samples.

The chain recombines TRBV5-1 with TRBJ2-3. Looked up from germline, CDR1 is SGHRS and CDR2 is YFSETQ. The CDR3 loop spans 13 amino acids. CDR3 residues: CASSLLETDTQYF.

The chain carries TRBV11-2 and TRBJ2-7; TCRdb's D call, TRBD1, is unchecked because there is no DNA. CDR3 size: 15 residues. In germline, CDR1 is SGHAT, CDR2 FQNNGV. The CDR3 loop reads CASSSGTGLSYEQYF.

V is TRBV13 and J is TRBJ1-1; with no DNA, the TCRdb D assignment of TRBD1 cannot be verified. This CDR3 has 15 residues. Germline lookup yields CDR1 PRHDT and CDR2 FYEKMQ (reference sequence). CDR3 protein: CASSSQDRGNTEAFF.

The chain links TRBV29-1 to TRBJ2-7; TCRdb's assignment of TRBD2 cannot be checked, as there is no DNA. CDR1 SQVTM and CDR2 ANQGSEA come from the germline V gene. CDR3 length: 15 residues. CDR3: CSATFVGSANYEQYF.

The rearrangement uses TRBV29-1 and TRBJ1-2. This CDR3 spans 12 amino acids. The germline V gene encodes CDR1 SQVTM and CDR2 ANQGSEA. The CDR3 sequence: CSVVVGGGKYTF.

This chain connects TRBV6-5 to TRBJ2-1; TCRdb's D call, TRBD1, is unchecked because there is no DNA. The CDR3 covers 14 residues. The germline V gene has CDR1 MNHEY and CDR2 SVGAGI. The CDR3 region is CASINRDRGHEQFF.

The chain recombines TRBV29-1 with TRBJ2-7; the D call from TCRdb, TRBD1, cannot be confirmed without DNA. The CDR3 length is 14 residues. Germline V gene lookup returns CDR1 SQVTM and CDR2 ANQGSEA. This chain's CDR3 is CSVLRTGESYEQYF.

The chain is built from TRBV11-3 and TRBJ2-7; TCRdb designates TRBD2, a call that cannot be tested without DNA. Germline values: CDR1 SGHNT, CDR2 YENEEA. This CDR3 spans 16 amino acids. CDR3 protein: CASSSGPSRGSYEQYF.

This sequence joins TRBV7-9 and TRBJ2-1; absent DNA, TCRdb's TRBD1 call cannot be checked. The CDR3 totals 15 residues. The germline CDR1 and CDR2 sequences are SEHNR and FQNEAQ (reference sequence). The CDR3 here is CASSLRDRGIREQFF.

J is TRBJ2-1 and V is TRBV19; TCRdb names TRBD2, which stays unverified in the absence of DNA. The germline V gene encodes CDR1 LNHDA and CDR2 SQIVND (reference sequence). There are 14 residues in the CDR3. The chain's CDR3 is CASSITRSVNEQFF.

The V and J genes are TRBV29-1 and TRBJ2-7; the TCRdb D gene call, TRBD1, has no DNA to confirm it. Per the germline V gene, CDR1 is SQVTM and CDR2 is ANQGSEA. This CDR3 has 11 residues. The CDR3 spells CSPWVSYEQYF.

V gene TRBV5-6 combines with J gene TRBJ2-1; TCRdb's D gene call, TRBD2, goes unchecked for lack of DNA. In germline, CDR1 is SGHDT, CDR2 YYEEEE. This CDR3 is built from 15 residues. CDR3 sequence: CASSYGTSGYNEQFF.

The gene calls are TRBV7-6 and TRBJ2-7. There are 13 residues in the CDR3. Germline CDR1 is SGHVS and CDR2 is FNYEAQ. This CDR3 reads CASSLSSSVEQYF.

V and J are TRBV5-1 and TRBJ2-1; TCRdb outputs TRBD2, but without DNA this stays unchecked. Germline lookup yields CDR1 SGHRS and CDR2 YFSETQ. The length of the CDR3 is 16 residues. This CDR3 reads CASSLGLSLADNEQFF. The full variable domain, rest sourced from reference TRBV5-1 and TRBJ2-1, is KAGVTQTPRYLIKTRGQQVTLSCSPISGHRSVSWYQQTPGQGLQFLFEYFSETQRNKGNFPGRFSGRQFSNSRSEMNVSTLELGDSALYLCASSLGLSLADNEQFFGPGTRLTVL.

The chain couples TRBV24-1 to TRBJ2-1. Germline V gives CDR1 KGHDR, CDR2 SFDVKD. The CDR3 runs to 13 residues. The CDR3 is CATSAASRSEQFF.

This chain joins TRBV7-9 and TRBJ2-7; TCRdb designates TRBD1, a call that cannot be tested without DNA. Germline values: CDR1 SEHNR, CDR2 FQNEAQ (reference sequence). CDR3 length: 15 amino acids. CDR3 loop: CASRSGTGTSYEQYF.

This chain links TRBV7-9 with TRBJ2-1; the D call of TRBD1 rests on TCRdb alone, since no DNA is present to check it. The CDR3 sequence is 13 residues long. Germline V gives CDR1 SEHNR, CDR2 FQNEAQ (reference sequence). The CDR3 loop is CASSLPAGTEQFF.

The rearrangement uses TRBV11-2 and TRBJ2-7; the D gene TCRdb calls, TRBD1, cannot be checked with no DNA. The germline V gene has CDR1 SGHAT and CDR2 FQNNGV. This CDR3 is built from 17 residues. The CDR3 sequence is CASSLLPTGHPSYEQYF.

The CDR3 sequence is CASSQGLAGDDIQYF. The V gene is TRBV4-1, the J gene TRBJ2-4; as DNA is missing, the TRBD2 call by TCRdb cannot be tested. From germline, CDR1 is MGHRA and CDR2 YSYEKL. The CDR3 sequence is 15 residues long.

This chain joins TRBV5-1 and TRBJ2-5. Germline CDR1 is SGHRS and CDR2 is YFSETQ. CDR3 length equals 15 residues. CDR3 protein: CASSLDSRPEETQYF.

This chain connects TRBV5-1 to TRBJ2-2; there is no DNA to check the TCRdb D call of TRBD1. The CDR3 is 14 amino acids. Per germline, CDR1 SGHRS and CDR2 YFSETQ. Here the CDR3 reads CASSWGQGTGELFF.

This chain links TRBV7-9 with TRBJ2-1; the D gene TCRdb calls, TRBD2, cannot be checked with no DNA. CDR3 length: 18 amino acids. Germline CDR1 SEHNR, CDR2 FQNEAQ (reference sequence). The CDR3 loop is CASSSPGLAVSSYNEQFF.

The gene calls are TRBV12-3 or TRBV12-4 and TRBJ2-1; TCRdb gives TRBD2 as the D gene, but with no DNA this cannot be confirmed. This CDR3 has 16 residues. CDR3 loop: CASSWGIAGSYNEQFF.

CDR3 sequence reads: CASKNWNRQWNSNQPQHF. This sequence joins TRBV28 and TRBJ1-5; TCRdb names TRBD1, which stays unverified in the absence of DNA. Per the germline V gene, CDR1 is MDHEN and CDR2 is SYDVKM. This CDR3 spans 18 amino acids. The full variable domain, completed using reference TRBV28 and TRBJ1-5, is DVKVTQSSRYLVKRTGEKVFLECVQDMDHENMFWYRQDPGLGLRLIYFSYDVKMKEKGDIPEGYSVSREKKERFSLILESASTNQTSMYLCASKNWNRQWNSNQPQHFGDGTRLSIL.

V is TRBV6-6 and J is TRBJ2-1; the D call of TRBD1 rests on TCRdb alone, since no DNA is present to check it. CDR1 MNHNY and CDR2 SVGAGI come from the germline V gene (reference sequence). The CDR3 covers 15 residues. The chain's CDR3 is CASSYPGPRQNEQFF.